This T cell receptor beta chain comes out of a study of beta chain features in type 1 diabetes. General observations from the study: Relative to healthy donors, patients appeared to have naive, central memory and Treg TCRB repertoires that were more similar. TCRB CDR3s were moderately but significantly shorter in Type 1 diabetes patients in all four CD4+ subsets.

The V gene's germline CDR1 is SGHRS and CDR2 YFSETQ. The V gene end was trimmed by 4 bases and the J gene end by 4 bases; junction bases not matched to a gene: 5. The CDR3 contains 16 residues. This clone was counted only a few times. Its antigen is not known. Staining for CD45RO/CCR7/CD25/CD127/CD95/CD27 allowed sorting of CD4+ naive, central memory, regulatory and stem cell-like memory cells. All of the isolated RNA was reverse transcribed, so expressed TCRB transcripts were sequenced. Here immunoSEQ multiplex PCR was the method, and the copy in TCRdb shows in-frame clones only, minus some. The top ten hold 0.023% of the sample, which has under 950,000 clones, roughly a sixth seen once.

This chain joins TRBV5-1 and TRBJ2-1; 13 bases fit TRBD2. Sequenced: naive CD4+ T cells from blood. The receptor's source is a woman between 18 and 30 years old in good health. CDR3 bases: TGCGCCAGCAGCCTCTTACTAGCGGGAGGGTACAATGAGCAGTTCTTC. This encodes CASSLLLAGGYNEQFF.